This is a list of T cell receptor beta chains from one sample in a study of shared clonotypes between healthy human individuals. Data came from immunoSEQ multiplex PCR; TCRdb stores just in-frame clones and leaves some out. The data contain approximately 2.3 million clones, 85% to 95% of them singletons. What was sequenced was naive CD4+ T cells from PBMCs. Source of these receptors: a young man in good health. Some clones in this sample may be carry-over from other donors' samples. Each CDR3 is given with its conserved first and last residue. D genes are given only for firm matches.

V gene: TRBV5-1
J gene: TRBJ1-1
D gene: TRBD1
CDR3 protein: CASSLDRGLPEAFF
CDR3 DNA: TGCGCCAGCAGTCTGGACAGGGGGTTGCCTGAAGCTTTCTTT

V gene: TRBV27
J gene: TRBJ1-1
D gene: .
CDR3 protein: CASSLSGKNTEAFF
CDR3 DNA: TGTGCCAGCAGTTTATCAGGGAAGAACACTGAAGCTTTCTTT

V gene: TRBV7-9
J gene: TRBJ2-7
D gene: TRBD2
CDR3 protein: CASSLVGSSGSYEQYF
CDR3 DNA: TGTGCCAGCAGCTTGGTCGGGTCTAGCGGATCCTACGAGCAGTACTTC

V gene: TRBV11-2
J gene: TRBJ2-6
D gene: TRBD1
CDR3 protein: CASSARQGNSGANVLTF
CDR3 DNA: TGTGCCAGCAGCGCAAGACAGGGAAACTCTGGGGCCAACGTCCTGACTTTC

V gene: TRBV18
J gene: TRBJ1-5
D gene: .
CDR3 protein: CASSPFTMSNQPQHF
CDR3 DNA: TGTGCCAGCTCACCTTTCACTATGAGCAATCAGCCCCAGCATTTT

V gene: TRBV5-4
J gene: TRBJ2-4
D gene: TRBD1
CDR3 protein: CASSKDRVAKNIQYF
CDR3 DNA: TGTGCCAGCAGCAAAGACAGGGTAGCCAAAAACATTCAGTACTTC

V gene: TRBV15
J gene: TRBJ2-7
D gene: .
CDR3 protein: CATSRVRWPAEQYF
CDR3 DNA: TGTGCCACCAGCAGAGTGAGGTGGCCCGCCGAGCAGTACTTC

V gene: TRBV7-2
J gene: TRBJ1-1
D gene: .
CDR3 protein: CASSRVGGANTEAFF
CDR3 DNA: TGTGCCAGCAGCCGCGTGGGGGGCGCAAACACTGAAGCTTTCTTT

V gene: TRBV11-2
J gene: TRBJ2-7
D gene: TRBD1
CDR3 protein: CASSPGGWDEQYF
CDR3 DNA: TGTGCCAGCAGCCCAGGGGGTTGGGACGAGCAGTACTTC

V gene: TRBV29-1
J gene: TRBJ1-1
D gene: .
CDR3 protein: CSVSLRMNTEAFF
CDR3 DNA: TGCAGCGTTAGTCTCCGAATGAACACTGAAGCTTTCTTT

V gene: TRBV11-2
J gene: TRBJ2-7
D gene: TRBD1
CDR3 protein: CASSRETGLYEQYF
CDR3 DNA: TGTGCCAGCAGCCGCGAGACAGGGTTATACGAGCAGTACTTC

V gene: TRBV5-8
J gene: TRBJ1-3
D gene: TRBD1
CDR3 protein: CASSGDRAFSGNTIYF
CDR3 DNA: TGTGCCAGCAGCGGAGACAGGGCCTTCTCTGGAAACACCATATATTTT

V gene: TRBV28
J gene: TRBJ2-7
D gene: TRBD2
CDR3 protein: CASPPSGTSGSYEQYF
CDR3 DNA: TGTGCCAGCCCACCTAGCGGGACTAGCGGCTCCTACGAGCAGTACTTC

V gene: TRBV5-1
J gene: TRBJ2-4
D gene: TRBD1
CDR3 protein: CASSGTGLSIQYF
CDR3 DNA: TGCGCCAGCAGCGGGACAGGGTTGAGCATTCAGTACTTC

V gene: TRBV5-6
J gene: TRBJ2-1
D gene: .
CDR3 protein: CASSSRGVSYNEQFF
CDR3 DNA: TGTGCCAGCAGCTCTAGGGGGGTTTCATACAATGAGCAGTTCTTC